This T cell receptor (beta chain) comes out of a study of beta chain features in type 1 diabetes. Study findings and constraints: TCRB CDR3s from Type 1 diabetes patients were moderately but significantly shorter in all four CD4+ subsets. The study found that naive, central memory and Treg TCRB repertoires appeared more similar in patients than in healthy donors.

About this clone itself: Its target is not known.

The germline gives CDR1 LNHDA, CDR2 SQIVND (reference sequence). The CDR3 contains 15 residues. Unmatched junction bases numbered 3, after V lost 3 bases and J lost 3 bases. TCRB transcripts that were expressed got sequenced, as all of the isolated RNA had been reverse transcribed. Only in-frame clones appear in the TCRdb table, and some are missing; sequencing was by immunoSEQ multiplex PCR. The profile shows 250,000 or so clones, 20% of them singletons. This receptor was obtained from a woman aged 40-49 years with type 1 diabetes. Sample: naive CD4+ T cells from blood. The chain couples TRBV19 to TRBJ2-2; 8 bases fit TRBD2. The DNA for the CDR3 is TGTGCCAGTAGTATCAGTAGCGGGGACACCGGGGAGCTGTTTTTT. Residues: CASSISSGDTGELFF.